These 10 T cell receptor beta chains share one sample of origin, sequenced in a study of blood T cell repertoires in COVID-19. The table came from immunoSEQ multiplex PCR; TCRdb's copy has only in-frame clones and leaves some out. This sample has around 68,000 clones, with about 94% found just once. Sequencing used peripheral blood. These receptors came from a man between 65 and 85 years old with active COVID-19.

CDR3 nucleotides: TGTGCCATCAGTGAGGCTAGCGGGGGGGCAGGCCCCTACAATGAGCAGTTCTTC. Translation: CAISEASGGAGPYNEQFF. This chain links TRBV10-3 with TRBJ2-1; the match to TRBD2 covers 12 bases. V was pared by 2 bases and J by 2 bases, with 7 bases of the junction left unmatched. Germline V gene sequence: CDR1 ENHRY, CDR2 SYGVKD. The CDR3 is made up of 18 amino acids.

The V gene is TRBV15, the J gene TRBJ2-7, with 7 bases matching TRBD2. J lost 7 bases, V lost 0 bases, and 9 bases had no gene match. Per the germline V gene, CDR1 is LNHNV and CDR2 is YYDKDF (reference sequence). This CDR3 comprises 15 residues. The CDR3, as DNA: TGTGCCACCAGCAGAGATTTGGCGGGGGTTGGTGAGCAGTACGTC. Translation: CATSRDLAGVGEQYV.

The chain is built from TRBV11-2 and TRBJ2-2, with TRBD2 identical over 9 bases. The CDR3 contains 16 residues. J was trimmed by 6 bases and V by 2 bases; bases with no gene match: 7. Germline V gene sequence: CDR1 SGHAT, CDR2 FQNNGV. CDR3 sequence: CASSLIQRGVSGELFF. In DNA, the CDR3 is TGTGCCAGCAGCTTAATCCAGCGGGGGGTGTCCGGGGAGCTGTTTTTT.

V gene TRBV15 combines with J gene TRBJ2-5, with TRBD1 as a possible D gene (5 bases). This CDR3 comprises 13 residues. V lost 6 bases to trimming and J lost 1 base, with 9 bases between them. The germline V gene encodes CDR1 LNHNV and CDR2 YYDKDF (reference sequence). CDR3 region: CATSKQAQETQYF. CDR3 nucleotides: TGTGCCACCAGTAAACAGGCCCAAGAGACCCAGTACTTC.

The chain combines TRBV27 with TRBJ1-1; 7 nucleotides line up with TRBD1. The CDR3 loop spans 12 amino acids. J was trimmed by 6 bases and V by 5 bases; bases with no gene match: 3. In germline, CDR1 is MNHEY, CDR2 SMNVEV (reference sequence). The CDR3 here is CASSPTGSEAFF. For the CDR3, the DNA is TGTGCCAGCAGTCCGACAGGGTCTGAAGCTTTCTTT.

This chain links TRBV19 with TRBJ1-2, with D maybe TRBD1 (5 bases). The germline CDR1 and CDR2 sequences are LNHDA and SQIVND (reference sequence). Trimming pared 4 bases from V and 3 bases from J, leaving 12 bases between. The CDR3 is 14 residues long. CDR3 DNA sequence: TGTGCCAGTAGTAGGGGGGAGTTCGACTATGGCTACACCTTC. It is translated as CASSRGEFDYGYTF.

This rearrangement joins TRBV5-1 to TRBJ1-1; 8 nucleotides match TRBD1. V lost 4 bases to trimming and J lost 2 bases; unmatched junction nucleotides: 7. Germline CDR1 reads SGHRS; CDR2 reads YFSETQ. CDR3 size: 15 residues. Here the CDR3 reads CASSIRQGYNTEAFF. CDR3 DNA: TGCGCCAGCAGCATCAGACAGGGGTACAACACTGAAGCTTTCTTT.

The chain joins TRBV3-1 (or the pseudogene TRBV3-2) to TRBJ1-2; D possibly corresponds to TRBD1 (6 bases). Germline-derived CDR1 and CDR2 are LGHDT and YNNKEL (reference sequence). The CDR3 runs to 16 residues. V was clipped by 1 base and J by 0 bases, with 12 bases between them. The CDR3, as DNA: TGTGCCAGCAGCCAAGTCGCGGGGGCCACTAACTATGGCTACACCTTC. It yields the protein CASSQVAGATNYGYTF.

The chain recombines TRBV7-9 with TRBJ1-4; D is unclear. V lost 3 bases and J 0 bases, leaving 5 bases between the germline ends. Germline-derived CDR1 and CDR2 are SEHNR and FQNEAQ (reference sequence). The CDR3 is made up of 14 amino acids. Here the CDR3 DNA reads TGTGCCAGCAGCTTGAGGGCAACTAATGAAAAACTGTTTTTT. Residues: CASSLRATNEKLFF.

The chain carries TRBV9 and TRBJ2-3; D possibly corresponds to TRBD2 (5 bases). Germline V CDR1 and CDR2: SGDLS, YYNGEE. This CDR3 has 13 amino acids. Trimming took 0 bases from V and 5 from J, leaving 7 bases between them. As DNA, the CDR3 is TGTGCCAGCAGCGTAGGCCGGGGAGATACGCAGTATTTT. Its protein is CASSVGRGDTQYF.